These T cell receptor beta chains were read from a single sample in a study of shared clonotypes between healthy human individuals. Clones were sequenced by immunoSEQ multiplex PCR, and TCRdb holds only the in-frame ones, with some missing. The sample records approximately 1,500,000 clones, approximately 98% being singletons. Sequencing used naive CD4+ T cells sorted from blood. The receptors derive from a man under 40 in good health. The CDR3 runs from the conserved cysteine through the conserved F or W. Clone size is stated in some rows and not others, as once, few, many or a class when expanded.

clone_size | v_call | cdr3_aa
. | TRBV29-1 | CSVARQFF
. | TRBV7-2 | CASSSTGVMGHEQFF
. | TRBV7-9 | CASSRTSGRAAYNEQFF
. | TRBV10-3 | CAIASGRAIDTQYF
. | TRBV27 | CASSPTGQGVYYEQFF
. | TRBV18 | CASSPIFFGAAGKEAFF
. | TRBV18 | CASSPLRGLNEQYF
. | TRBV6-5 | CASSLTPAGGAYEQYF
. | TRBV5-1 | CASSAKETQYF
once | TRBV9 | CASSVAPAEGPQHF
. | TRBV29-1 | CSDRADTQYF
. | TRBV5-4 | CASSTRTSGIETQYF
. | TRBV5-1 | CASSLEAASYEQYF
once | TRBV7-2 | CASSRQGRASAYEQYF
. | TRBV27 | CASSWGHRGPNQPQHF
. | TRBV28 | CASSSGDTLAYEQYF
. | TRBV29-1 | CSVVRKEQFF
. | TRBV11-2 | CASSPIGGRFYNEQFF
. | TRBV11-2 | CASSSPGQGVSTNYGYTF
. | TRBV7-9 | CASGGLEAFF
. | TRBV25-1 | CASSDSGEAFF
. | TRBV25-1 | CASSEPEGLGYGYTF
. | TRBV5-1 | CASSPVTGHNQPQHF
. | TRBV28 | CASSGRTSGAYEQYF
. | TRBV10-3 | CAISEWSGGESYEQYF
. | TRBV11-3 | CASSLRLAGEGDTQYF
. | TRBV6-5 | CASSYSNSANTGELFF
. | TRBV6-5 | CASSYPGTGNTEAFF
. | TRBV5-1 | CASSSALAGGETQYF
once | TRBV5-4 | CASSFPGLAGEGELYEQYF
. | TRBV15 | CATSRGTGTHEQFF
. | TRBV5-1 | CASSLTGANTEAFF
once | TRBV28 | CASSFATGTSGPEQYF
. | TRBV2 | CASRGDRTSYNEQFF
. | TRBV29-1 | CSVGWREVDEQFF
. | TRBV7-9 | CASTFGGENTEAFF
. | TRBV10-2 | CASGGLGSYEQYF
. | TRBV9 | CASSVPKGSLAGFPTGYEQYF
. | TRBV4-3 | CASSEVAGANTGELFF